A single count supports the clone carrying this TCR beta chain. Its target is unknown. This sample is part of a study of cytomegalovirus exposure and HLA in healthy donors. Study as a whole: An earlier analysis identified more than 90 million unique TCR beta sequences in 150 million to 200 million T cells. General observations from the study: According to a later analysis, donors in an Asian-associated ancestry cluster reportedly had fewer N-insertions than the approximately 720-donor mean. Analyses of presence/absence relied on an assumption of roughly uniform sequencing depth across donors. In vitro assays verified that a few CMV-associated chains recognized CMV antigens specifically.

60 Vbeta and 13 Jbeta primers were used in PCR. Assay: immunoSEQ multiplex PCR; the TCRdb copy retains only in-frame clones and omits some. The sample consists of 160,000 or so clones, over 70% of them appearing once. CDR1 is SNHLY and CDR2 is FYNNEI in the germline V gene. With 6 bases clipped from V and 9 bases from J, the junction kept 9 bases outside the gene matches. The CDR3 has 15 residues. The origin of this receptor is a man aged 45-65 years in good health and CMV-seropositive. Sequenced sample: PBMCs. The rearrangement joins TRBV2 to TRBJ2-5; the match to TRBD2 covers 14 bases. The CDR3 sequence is CASSGLAGGPWAQYF. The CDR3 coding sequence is TGTGCCAGCAGCGGACTAGCGGGGGGCCCCTGGGCCCAGTACTTC.